This TCR beta chain was observed in a study of CD8+CD57+ T cells in acquired aplastic anemia. This clonotype was seen more than once but under ten times. It was patients with CD8+CD57+ cell expansion by flow cytometry who were chosen for sequencing. TCR beta VDJ and CDR3 profiles were obtained from a genomic DNA template. Each CDR3 protein is one row after TCRdb ran MiXCR on the reads. The data show fewer than 300,000 distinct CDR3 sequences, roughly 82% seen once. The CDR3 sequence is 13 residues long. Germline-derived CDR1 and CDR2 are SNHLY and FYNNEI. Trimming cost V 4 bases and J 2 bases, with 5 bases left between them.

Sequenced input: sorted CD4+, CD8+, or CD8+CD57+ T cells (not recorded which) from PBMCs. The receptor comes from a human donor with aplastic anemia. This chain links TRBV2 with TRBJ1-4; D is perhaps TRBD1 (5 bases). The CDR3 protein is CASSAGTNEKLFF. Written as DNA, the CDR3 is TGTGCCAGCAGTGCAGGGACTAATGAAAAACTGTTTTTT.